Listed here is a single TCR beta chain. What antigen it recognizes has not been identified. It has no much larger one-base neighbor in the sample; base qualities were not kept. In light of the paper, this sample's treatment or condition label describes: live attenuated yellow fever vaccine strain. Two biological replicates of bulk PBMCs were collected at each blood-draw timepoint. PBMCs were isolated from peripheral blood using a standard Ficoll-Paque protocol. TriZol was used to extract RNA from bulk PBMCs, from CD4 and CD8 fractions, and from dextramer-positive and dextramer-negative fractions. This entry belongs to a study of T cells after yellow fever vaccination (dated by TCRdb to the late 2010s). Regarding the study in general: Libraries from fractions with low cell numbers were prepared with the SMART-Seq v4 Ultra Low Input RNA kit. Two healthy male donors made up the cohort, one aged 18 to 30 years and the other aged 30 to 40 years. Blood was drawn at multiple timepoints before and after primary and secondary immunization, with bulk PBMC replicates and cell subsets isolated. Bulk TCR alpha and beta repertoires were sequenced longitudinally to track T-cell clones before and after primary and booster YFV17D yellow fever vaccination. Points the paper makes about the study in general: After the booster, most of the clones that had expanded following primary vaccination were detected again (roughly 96% of CD4 and roughly 90% of CD8), which suggests that memory was broadly maintained. A small share of clonotypes occurred in both CD4 and CD8 compartments, likely arising from convergent recombination. Only two donors were included in the study, so the extent to which the findings can be generalized is limited. The secondary T-cell response was weaker than the primary response but faster, peaking on day 5 instead of day 15. FACS-sorted repertoires could contain abundant contaminating clonotypes from the bulk population, so computational filtering was required.

CDR1 and CDR2 are read off the germline V gene (reference sequence) as DFQATT and SNEGSKA. Taken from cysteine to phenylalanine, the CDR3 has 16 residues. CDR3 DNA is the only sequence kept; it has 48 bases, read in frame from the first base. V drops 0 bases and J drops 6 bases, leaving 15 bases in between. Synthesis of TCR cDNA relied on 5'RACE template switching, a step that introduced a universal primer site along with unique molecular identifiers. cDNA synthesis was primed from both the TCR alpha and TCR beta constant segments. Two PCR steps were used to amplify libraries, with sample barcodes and sequencing adapters being added in the second step. Sequencing of libraries was performed on Illumina HiSeq 2500 (2x100 bp) or NovaSeq (2x150 bp). Regarding the original processing steps: MIGEC was used to demultiplex reads and collapse the reads into UMI consensus sequences, and MiXCR was used for V(D)J alignment. Using edgeR on replicate PBMC samples, clonotypes were called vaccine-responding if FDR was below 0.01 and the log2 fold change was above 5 up to day 15. Bulk clonotypes were assigned CD4 or CD8 identity according to which sequenced CD4 or CD8 repertoire held them at higher abundance. TCRdb reran the public reads through fastp at Q25 and MiXCR, keeping productive beta chains. Identical CDR3 proteins give one entry, which carries the most common genes and DNA. The V and J calls here are based on TCRdb, not the publication. The sample table contains 450,000 to 550,000 distinct CDR3 sequences; only one count was recorded for less than 25% of them. About a sixth of the sample goes to the ten largest clones.

Here the sequenced sample was PBMCs, taken 20 to 25 days after the first yellow fever vaccination. The sequence joins TRBV20-1 to TRBJ2-6, and perhaps TRBD2 as D gene, on 6 matching bases. The source is a man younger than 30 who received the YFV17D yellow fever vaccine. The nucleotide sequence is given as TGCAGTGCTAGAGATCCTCTGGGGGGTGCGGCCAACGTCCTGACTTTC. Translated, this is CSARDPLGGAANVLTF.